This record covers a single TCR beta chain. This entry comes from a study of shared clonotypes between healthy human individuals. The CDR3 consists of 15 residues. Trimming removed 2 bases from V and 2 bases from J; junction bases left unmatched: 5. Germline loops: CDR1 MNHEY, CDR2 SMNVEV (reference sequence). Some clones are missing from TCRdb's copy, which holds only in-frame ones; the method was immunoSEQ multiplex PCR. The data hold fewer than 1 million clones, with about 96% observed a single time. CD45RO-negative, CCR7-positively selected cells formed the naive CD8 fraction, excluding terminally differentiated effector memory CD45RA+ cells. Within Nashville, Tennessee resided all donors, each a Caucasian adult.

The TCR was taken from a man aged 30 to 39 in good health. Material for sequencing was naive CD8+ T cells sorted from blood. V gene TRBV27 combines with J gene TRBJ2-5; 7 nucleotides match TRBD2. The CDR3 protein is CASSLTSATQETQYF. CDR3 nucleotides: TGTGCCAGCAGTTTAACTAGCGCTACACAAGAGACCCAGTACTTC.